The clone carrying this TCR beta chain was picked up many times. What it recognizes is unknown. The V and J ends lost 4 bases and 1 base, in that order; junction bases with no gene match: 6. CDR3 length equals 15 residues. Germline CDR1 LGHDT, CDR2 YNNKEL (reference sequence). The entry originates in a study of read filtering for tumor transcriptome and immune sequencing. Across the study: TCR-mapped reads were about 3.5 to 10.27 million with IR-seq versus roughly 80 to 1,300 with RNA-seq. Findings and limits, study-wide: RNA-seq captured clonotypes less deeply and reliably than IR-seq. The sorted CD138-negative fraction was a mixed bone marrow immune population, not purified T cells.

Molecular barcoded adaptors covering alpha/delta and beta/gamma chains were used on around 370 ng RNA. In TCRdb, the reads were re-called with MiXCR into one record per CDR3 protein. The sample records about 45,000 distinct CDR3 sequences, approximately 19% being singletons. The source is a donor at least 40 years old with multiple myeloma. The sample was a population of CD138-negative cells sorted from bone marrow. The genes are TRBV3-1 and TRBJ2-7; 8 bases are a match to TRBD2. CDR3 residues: CASSLRSGVSYEQYF. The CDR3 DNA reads TGTGCCAGCAGCCTTCGTAGCGGGGTGTCCTACGAGCAGTACTTC.